The next 27 T cell receptor beta chains were all read from a single sample in a study of blood T cells in healthy people across ages. It was with a sample-barcoded 5' primer and a J-beta primer mix that a second PCR of about 6 to 11 cycles was run. TCRdb ran MiXCR on the 5' RACE reads and lists one entry per CDR3 protein. Among 750,000 to 950,000 distinct CDR3 sequences listed, about 48% were seen once. The sequenced sample consisted of blood. The receptors derive from a man aged 80 or over in good health.

A few counts support this clonotype. The V call is TRBV5-1, the J call TRBJ2-7; 7 nucleotides line up with TRBD1. The CDR3 length is 14 residues. The ends lost 4 bases at V and 5 bases at J; junction bases unmatched: 9. The germline V gene encodes CDR1 SGHRS and CDR2 YFSETQ. The CDR3 coding sequence is TGCGCCAGCAGCGCGTCCGGGACAGTACACGAGCAGTACTTC. Protein: CASSASGTVHEQYF.

V usage is TRBV20-1 and J usage is TRBJ2-1, with D hard to call. The CDR3 runs to 10 residues. Trimming pared 4 bases from V and 3 bases from J, leaving 1 base between. Germline CDR1 is DFQATT and CDR2 is SNEGSKA (reference sequence). The CDR3 is CSANYNEQFF. In nucleotides, the CDR3 is TGCAGTGCTAACTACAATGAGCAGTTCTTC.

The sample holds a few counts of this clonotype. This sequence joins TRBV5-1 and TRBJ2-7, with D possibly being TRBD1 (6 bases). V lost 0 bases and J lost 0, with 19 bases in between. Germline-derived CDR1 and CDR2 are SGHRS and YFSETQ. This CDR3 spans 18 amino acids. This CDR3 reads CASSLVRGNSVASYEQYF. Written as DNA, the CDR3 is TGCGCCAGCAGCTTGGTGAGGGGGAACAGCGTCGCCTCCTACGAGCAGTACTTC.

This clonotype was seen at least ten times. This chain joins TRBV10-3 and TRBJ2-3; 10 nucleotides match TRBD2. CDR3 size: 16 residues. J was trimmed by 5 bases and V by 3 bases; bases with no gene match: 8. CDR1 is ENHRY and CDR2 is SYGVKD in the germline V gene. In nucleotides, the CDR3 is TGTGCCATCAGTGAACTGTCGCTAGCGGGAGTAGATACGCAGTATTTT. Its protein is CAISELSLAGVDTQYF.

There are a few counts of this clonotype. The gene calls are TRBV7-2 and TRBJ2-4; 9 bases align to TRBD2. The J call may be wrong; the DNA end is better matched by TRBJ2-7. Germline-derived CDR1 and CDR2 are SGHTA and FQGNSA. The CDR3 extends over 15 amino acids. In nucleotides, the CDR3 is TGTGCCAGCAGCTTAGAAGCGGGAGGCTTCTACGAGCAGTACTTC. This sequence encodes CASSLEAGGFYEQYF.

There are a few counts of this clonotype. The rearrangement joins TRBV12-3 or TRBV12-4 to TRBJ2-1, with TRBD2 matching 13 bases. J lost 3 bases, V lost 8 bases, and 19 bases had no gene match. The CDR3 has 20 residues. This CDR3 reads CASAWTSGSAGSPDYNEQFF. CDR3 bases: TGTGCCAGCGCCTGGACTAGCGGGAGCGCCGGATCCCCCGACTACAATGAGCAGTTCTTC.

This clonotype was detected only a few times. The chain employs TRBV20-1 and TRBJ2-5, with D perhaps TRBD2 (6 bases). V lost 0 bases to trimming and J lost 4 bases, with 12 bases between them. The CDR3 runs 14 residues. Germline V gives CDR1 DFQATT, CDR2 SNEGSKA (reference sequence). The CDR3 DNA sequence: TGCAGTGCTAGAGATAGGCGGGGAAGAGAGACCCAGTACTTC. Its translation is CSARDRRGRETQYF.

J is TRBJ2-5 and V is TRBV2; TRBD2 matches at 8 bases. The J call may not be correct, given that the DNA end is closer to TRBJ2-7. This CDR3 region has 16 residues. The germline CDR1 and CDR2 sequences are SNHLY and FYNNEI. In DNA, the CDR3 is TGTGCCAGCAGTGAAGCCGAACTAGCGGAGGGGTACGAGCAGTACTTC. Encoded protein: CASSEAELAEGYEQYF.

The rearrangement uses TRBV28 and TRBJ1-1; 8 nucleotides align to TRBD1. The V gene's germline CDR1 is MDHEN and CDR2 SYDVKM. The CDR3 extends over 15 amino acids. The V segment lost 3 bases and the J segment 2 bases; nucleotides outside the gene matches: 5. CDR3 protein: CASSLLGQGNTEAFF. In nucleotides, the CDR3 is TGTGCCAGCAGTTTGCTAGGACAGGGCAACACTGAAGCTTTCTTT.

The rearrangement links TRBV10-3 to TRBJ2-1; D ambiguous. Germline V gene lookup returns CDR1 ENHRY and CDR2 SYGVKD. The length of the CDR3 is 15 residues. V was trimmed by 0 bases and J by 7 bases, leaving 13 bases between them. The chain's CDR3 is CAISESFGLLNEQFF. CDR3 bases: TGTGCCATCAGTGAGTCTTTTGGGCTCCTTAATGAGCAGTTCTTC.

On this clonotype itself: The junction departs from the called germline gene at one end, perhaps through a read error. This chain uses TRBV7-3 with TRBJ1-2, with D tentatively TRBD1 (5 bases). The CDR3 is 18 residues long. Germline-derived CDR1 and CDR2 are SGHTA and FQGTGA. The CDR3 nucleotides are TGTGCCAGCAGCATAACCGGGGCCGGGGATTATCCTAACTATGGCTACACCTTC. Translation gives CASSITGAGDYPNYGYTF.

The chain combines TRBV6-2 or TRBV6-3 with TRBJ2-7, with TRBD1 as a possible D gene (5 bases). CDR1 and CDR2 (germline): MNHEY, SVGEGT. V lost 0 bases, J lost 2 bases, and 5 bases lay in between. The CDR3 totals 13 residues. The CDR3 reads CASSYSTAYEQYF. The CDR3 coding sequence is TGTGCCAGCAGTTACTCGACAGCCTACGAGCAGTACTTC.

The rearrangement uses TRBV10-3 and TRBJ2-6; D uncertain. The germline V gene encodes CDR1 ENHRY and CDR2 SYGVKD. The CDR3 is made up of 17 amino acids. The V end was cut by 3 bases, the J end by 3 bases, with 15 bases between. CDR3 DNA: TGTGCCATCAGTGAATCGTTGGTAGGGTTTGGGGCCAACGTCCTGACTTTC. Its translation: CAISESLVGFGANVLTF.

The V gene is TRBV10-3, the J gene TRBJ2-1, with TRBD2 matching over 12 bases. CDR3 length: 16 amino acids. Germline V CDR1 and CDR2: ENHRY, SYGVKD. V lost 2 bases to trimming and J lost 5 bases; unmatched junction nucleotides: 4. The CDR3 DNA follows: TGTGCCATCAGTGAGCTGGGACTAGCGGGTAACAATGAGCAGTTCTTC. Translation: CAISELGLAGNNEQFF.

V and J are TRBV24-1 and TRBJ2-6, with TRBD1 as a possible D gene (6 bases). The CDR3 sequence is 17 residues long. The V gene's germline CDR1 is KGHDR and CDR2 SFDVKD. V lost 4 bases and J lost 2, with 14 bases in between. This CDR3 reads CATSDRPTGPGANVLTF. The CDR3 nucleotides read TGTGCCACCAGTGACCGACCTACAGGGCCTGGGGCCAACGTCCTGACTTTC.

The J gene is TRBJ2-5, the V gene TRBV20-1; 7 nucleotides line up with TRBD1. Germline CDR1 DFQATT, CDR2 SNEGSKA (reference sequence). Trimming cost V 0 bases and J 5 bases; bases outside gene matches: 9. This CDR3 is built from 15 residues. The CDR3 region is CSARDSRGGRETQYF. DNA of the CDR3: TGCAGTGCTAGAGACTCAAGAGGGGGCCGGGAGACCCAGTACTTC.

This chain uses TRBV6-6 with TRBJ2-3, with D uncertain. The germline V gene has CDR1 MNHNY and CDR2 SVGAGI (reference sequence). CDR3 length: 14 amino acids. Trimming took off 7 bases at V and 2 bases at J, with 13 bases between the two ends. The CDR3 region is CASTLWTSTDTQYF. DNA of the CDR3: TGTGCCAGCACCCTATGGACCTCCACAGATACGCAGTATTTT.

This rearrangement joins TRBV5-1 to TRBJ1-4; possibly TRBD1 for D (6 bases). V was clipped by 4 bases and J by 7 bases, with 20 bases between them. Germline CDR1 and CDR2: SGHRS and YFSETQ. CDR3 size: 16 residues. The DNA of the CDR3 is TGCGCCAGCAGCCTGGGAGTCGGGGGGCGCGGTGAAAAACTGTTTTTT. Its translation is CASSLGVGGRGEKLFF.

Only a few counts were recorded for this clonotype. This rearrangement joins TRBV28 to TRBJ2-5, with 10 bases fitting TRBD2. The J call is in doubt because the DNA end fits TRBJ2-7 better. The CDR3 loop spans 15 amino acids. Germline V CDR1 and CDR2: MDHEN, SYDVKM. In DNA, the CDR3 is TGTGCCAGCTGCCTGGGTAGCGGGAGGAACTACGAGCAGTACTTC. Translated, it gives CASCLGSGRNYEQYF.

The gene calls are TRBV5-1 and TRBJ2-7; 8 nucleotides align to TRBD1. With 5 bases clipped from V and 3 bases from J, the junction kept 7 bases outside the gene matches. Germline CDR1 SGHRS, CDR2 YFSETQ. CDR3 length: 14 residues. CDR3: CASRNTGTGYEQYF. In nucleotides, the CDR3 is TGCGCCAGCAGGAATACCGGGACAGGCTACGAGCAGTACTTC.

This clonotype was picked up one time. The rearrangement joins TRBV20-1 to TRBJ2-1, with 8 bases matching TRBD2. Trimming cost V 0 bases and J 10 bases; bases outside gene matches: 5. Germline V gene sequence: CDR1 DFQATT, CDR2 SNEGSKA (reference sequence). The CDR3 length is 13 residues. CDR3 nucleotide sequence: TGCAGTGCTAGAGAGATCGCTAGCGGGGAGCAGTTCTTC. This translates into CSAREIASGEQFF.

The V call is TRBV12-3 or TRBV12-4, the J call TRBJ2-5, with a tentative D call TRBD2 (5 bases). Trimming pared 4 bases from V and 7 bases from J, leaving 22 bases between. The CDR3 is 16 amino acids. CDR3 DNA: TGTGCCAGCAGTTCCTATGGACCGACACCCGGGGTGACCCAGTACTTC. Translation gives CASSSYGPTPGVTQYF.

This chain joins TRBV29-1 and TRBJ2-3, with D unclear. The ends were cut back, 3 bases at V and 3 bases at J, with 10 bases in the middle. This CDR3 region has 13 residues. The germline gives CDR1 SQVTM, CDR2 ANQGSEA. CDR3 bases: TGCAGCGTTGACAGGTCCGCGACAGATACGCAGTATTTT. Translation: CSVDRSATDTQYF.

This sequence joins TRBV21-1 and TRBJ1-4. TRBV21-1 is annotated as a pseudogene. The CDR3 runs to 15 residues. In nucleotides, the CDR3 is TGTGCCAGCGGCGGCGACGGCGGAACTAATGAAAAACTGTTTTTT. Encoded protein: CASGGDGGTNEKLFF.

This sequence joins TRBV12-3 or TRBV12-4 and TRBJ2-1; tentative D call: TRBD1 (5 bases). The CDR3 is 14 residues long. Trimming stripped 5 bases from V and 7 bases from J, with 15 bases between. The CDR3 coding sequence is TGTGCCAGCAGTCCTACCAGGGCAGGTAATGAGCAGTTCTTC. This sequence encodes CASSPTRAGNEQFF.

As regards this clonotype: At one of its ends the junction is not consistent with the germline gene, which may arise from a read error. The rearrangement joins TRBV7-2 to TRBJ2-7, with a possible D match to TRBD1 (6 bases). The CDR3 loop spans 12 amino acids. Germline V gene data show CDR1 as SGHTA and CDR2 as FQGNSA. Here the CDR3 DNA reads TGTGCCGGCAGCTCGGACAGTTACGAGCAGTACTTC. Encoded protein: CAGSSDSYEQYF. Full variable domain (rest looked up from reference TRBV7-2 and TRBJ2-7): GAGVSQSPSNKVTEKGKDVELRCDPISGHTALYWYRQSLGQGLEFLIYFQGNSAPDKSGLPSDRFSAERTGGSVSTLTIQRTQQEDSAVYLCAGSSDSYEQYFGPGTRLTVT.

This clonotype was observed a single time. The chain uses TRBV18 and TRBJ2-5, with unresolved D. CDR3 length equals 16 residues. The germline V gene has CDR1 KGHSH and CDR2 LQKENI. V was cut by 3 bases and J by 1 base, with 15 bases left in between. CDR3 in DNA: TGTGCCAGCTCACCCGTGGCGAACTACCTCCAAGAGACCCAGTACTTC. The encoded protein is CASSPVANYLQETQYF.